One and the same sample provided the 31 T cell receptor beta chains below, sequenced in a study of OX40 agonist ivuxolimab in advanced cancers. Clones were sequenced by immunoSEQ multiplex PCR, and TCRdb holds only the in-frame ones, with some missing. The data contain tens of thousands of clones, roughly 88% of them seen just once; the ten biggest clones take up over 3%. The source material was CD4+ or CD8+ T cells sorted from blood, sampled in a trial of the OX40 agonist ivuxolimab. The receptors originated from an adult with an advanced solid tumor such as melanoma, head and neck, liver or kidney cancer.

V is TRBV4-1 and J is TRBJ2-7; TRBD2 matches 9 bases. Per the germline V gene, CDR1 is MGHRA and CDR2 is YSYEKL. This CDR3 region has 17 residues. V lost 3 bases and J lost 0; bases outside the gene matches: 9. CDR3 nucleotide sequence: TGCGCCAGCAGCCAGGGGAGTAGCGGGAGAATCTCCTACGAGCAGTACTTC. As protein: CASSQGSSGRISYEQYF.

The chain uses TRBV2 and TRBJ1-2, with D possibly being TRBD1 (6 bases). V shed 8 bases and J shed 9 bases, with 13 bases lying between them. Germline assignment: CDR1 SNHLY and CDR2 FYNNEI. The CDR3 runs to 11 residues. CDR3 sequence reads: CASEQGKSYTF. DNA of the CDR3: TGTGCCAGCGAGCAGGGGAAGAGCTACACCTTC.

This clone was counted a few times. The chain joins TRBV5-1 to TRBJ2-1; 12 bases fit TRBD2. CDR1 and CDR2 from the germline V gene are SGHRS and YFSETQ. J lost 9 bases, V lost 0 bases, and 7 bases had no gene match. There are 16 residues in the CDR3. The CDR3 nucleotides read TGCGCCAGCAGCTTGGGACTAGCGGGAGTATACGGTGAGCAGTTCTTC. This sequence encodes CASSLGLAGVYGEQFF.

CDR3 nucleotide sequence: TGTGCCAGCAGCACCGGGTATTCGGGGGCGCAGGACACCGGGGAGCTGTTTTTT. Its protein product is CASSTGYSGAQDTGELFF. The J gene is TRBJ2-2, the V gene TRBV11-2; D possibly matches TRBD1 or TRBD2 (6 bases each). Germline loops: CDR1 SGHAT, CDR2 FQNNGV. V lost 5 bases and J lost 3, with 22 bases in between. The CDR3 runs 18 residues.

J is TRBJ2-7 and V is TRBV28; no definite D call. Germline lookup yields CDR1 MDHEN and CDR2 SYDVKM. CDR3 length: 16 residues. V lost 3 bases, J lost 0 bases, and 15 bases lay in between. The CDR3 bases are TGTGCCAGCAGTTTTGGGTTTATTAGGTCCTCCTACGAGCAGTACTTC. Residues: CASSFGFIRSSYEQYF. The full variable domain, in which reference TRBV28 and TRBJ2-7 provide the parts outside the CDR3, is DVKVTQSSRYLVKRTGEKVFLECVQDMDHENMFWYRQDPGLGLRLIYFSYDVKMKEKGDIPEGYSVSREKKERFSLILESASTNQTSMYLCASSFGFIRSSYEQYFGPGTRLTVT.

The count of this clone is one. CDR3 sequence: CASSLDLRGEQFF. For the CDR3, the DNA is TGTGCCAGCAGCCTCGACCTGCGCGGCGAGCAGTTCTTC. This chain links TRBV6-4 with TRBJ2-1; D is undetermined. In germline, CDR1 is MRHNA, CDR2 SNTAGT. The CDR3 totals 13 residues. Trimming pared 6 bases from V and 10 bases from J, leaving 16 bases between.

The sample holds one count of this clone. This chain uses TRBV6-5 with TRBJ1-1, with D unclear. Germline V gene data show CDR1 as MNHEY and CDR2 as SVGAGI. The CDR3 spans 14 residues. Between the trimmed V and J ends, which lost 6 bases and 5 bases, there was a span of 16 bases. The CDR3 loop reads CASRLTGPGTEAFF. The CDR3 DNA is TGTGCCAGCAGACTCACCGGGCCTGGAACTGAAGCTTTCTTT.

DNA of the CDR3: TGTGCCAGCAGCTTAGTATCGAAGGAGCAGTTCTTC. It translates to CASSLVSKEQFF. This chain links TRBV7-8 with TRBJ2-1; D gene unclear. CDR1 and CDR2 (germline): SGHVS, FQNEAQ. Deletions cut 1 base from V and 10 bases from J, with 8 bases between. The CDR3 length is 12 residues.

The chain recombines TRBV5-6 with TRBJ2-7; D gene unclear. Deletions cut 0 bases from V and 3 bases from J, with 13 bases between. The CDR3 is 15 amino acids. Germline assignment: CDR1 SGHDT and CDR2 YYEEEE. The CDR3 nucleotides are TGTGCCAGCAGCTTGGTTGGGATCCCCATCTACGAGCAGTACTTC. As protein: CASSLVGIPIYEQYF.

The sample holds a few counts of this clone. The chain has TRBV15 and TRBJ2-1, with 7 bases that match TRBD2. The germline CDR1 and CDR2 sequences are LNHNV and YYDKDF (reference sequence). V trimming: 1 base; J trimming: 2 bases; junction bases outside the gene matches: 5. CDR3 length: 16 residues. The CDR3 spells CATSRGGEGPYNEQFF. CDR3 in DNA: TGTGCCACCAGCAGAGGGGGGGAGGGCCCCTACAATGAGCAGTTCTTC. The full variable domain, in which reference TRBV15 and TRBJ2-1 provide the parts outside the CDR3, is DAMVIQNPRYQVTQFGKPVTLSCSQTLNHNVMYWYQQKSSQAPKLLFHYYDKDFNNEADTPDNFQSRRPNTSFCFLDIRSPGLGDTAMYLCATSRGGEGPYNEQFFGPGTRLTVL.

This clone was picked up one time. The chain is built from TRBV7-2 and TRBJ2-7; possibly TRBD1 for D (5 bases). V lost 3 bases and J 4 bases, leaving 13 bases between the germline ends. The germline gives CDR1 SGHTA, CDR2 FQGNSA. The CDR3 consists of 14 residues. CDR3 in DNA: TGTGCCAGCAGCTTCCAGGGTGCTTTTTACGAGCAGTACTTC. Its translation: CASSFQGAFYEQYF.

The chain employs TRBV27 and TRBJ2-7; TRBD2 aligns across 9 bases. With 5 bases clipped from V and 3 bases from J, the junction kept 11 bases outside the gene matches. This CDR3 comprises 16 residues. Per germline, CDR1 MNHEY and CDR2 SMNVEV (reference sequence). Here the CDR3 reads CASSPPPGLAVYEQYF. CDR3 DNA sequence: TGTGCCAGCAGTCCCCCTCCGGGACTAGCTGTCTACGAGCAGTACTTC.

The CDR3 DNA follows: TGTGCCAGCAGCTTAGCCGGGAGACTTAATGAAAAACTGTTTTTT. Its protein product is CASSLAGRLNEKLFF. The chain recombines TRBV7-6 with TRBJ1-4; D ambiguous. The V end was cut by 0 bases, the J end by 4 bases, with 9 bases between. The CDR3 spans 15 residues. The germline V gene has CDR1 SGHVS and CDR2 FNYEAQ.

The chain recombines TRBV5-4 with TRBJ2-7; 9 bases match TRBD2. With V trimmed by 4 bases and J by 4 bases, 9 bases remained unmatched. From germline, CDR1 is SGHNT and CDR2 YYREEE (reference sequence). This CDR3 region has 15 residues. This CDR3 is CASSLPGLATYEQYF. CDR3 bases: TGTGCCAGCAGCCTTCCGGGACTAGCAACTTACGAGCAGTACTTC.

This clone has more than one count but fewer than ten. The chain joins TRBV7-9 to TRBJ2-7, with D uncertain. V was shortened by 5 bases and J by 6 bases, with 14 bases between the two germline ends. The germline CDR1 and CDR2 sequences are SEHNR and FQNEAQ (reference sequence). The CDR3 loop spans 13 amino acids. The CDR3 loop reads CASSHSVVGEQYF. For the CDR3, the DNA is TGTGCCAGCAGCCACTCCGTTGTGGGCGAGCAGTACTTC.

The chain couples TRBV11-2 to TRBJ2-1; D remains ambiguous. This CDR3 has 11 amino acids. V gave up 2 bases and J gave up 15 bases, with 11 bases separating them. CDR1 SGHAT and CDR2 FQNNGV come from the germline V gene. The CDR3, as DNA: TGTGCCAGCAGCTTACAGGTAGAAGTGTTCTTC. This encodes CASSLQVEVFF.

The CDR3 DNA follows: TGTGCCTGGAGTGTAAGGGCGGACAGTAGCTCCTACAATGAGCAGTTCTTC. Translating it yields CAWSVRADSSSYNEQFF. This sequence joins TRBV30 and TRBJ2-1, with a tentative D call TRBD1 (6 bases). The CDR3 sequence is 17 residues long. Germline V lookup: CDR1 GTSNPN, CDR2 SVGIG (reference sequence). V gave up 0 bases and J gave up 0 bases, with 15 bases separating them.

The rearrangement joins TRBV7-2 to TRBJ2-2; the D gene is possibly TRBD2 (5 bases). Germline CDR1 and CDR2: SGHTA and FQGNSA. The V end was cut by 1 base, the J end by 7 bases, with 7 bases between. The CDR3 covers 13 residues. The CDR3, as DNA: TGTGCCAGCAGCTTAGAGAGCGGCGGGGAGCTGTTTTTT. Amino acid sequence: CASSLESGGELFF.

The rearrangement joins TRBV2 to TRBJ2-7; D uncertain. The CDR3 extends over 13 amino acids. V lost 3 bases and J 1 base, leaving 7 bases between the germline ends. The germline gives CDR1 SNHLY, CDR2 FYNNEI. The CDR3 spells CASSESNSYEQYF. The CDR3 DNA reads TGTGCCAGCAGTGAGAGCAATTCCTACGAGCAGTACTTC.

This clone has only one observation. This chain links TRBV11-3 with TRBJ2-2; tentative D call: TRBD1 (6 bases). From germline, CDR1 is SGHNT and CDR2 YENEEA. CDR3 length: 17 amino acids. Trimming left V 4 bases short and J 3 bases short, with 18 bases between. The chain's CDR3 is CASSWAMGARDTGELFF. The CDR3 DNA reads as TGTGCCAGCAGCTGGGCTATGGGGGCCAGGGACACCGGGGAGCTGTTTTTT.

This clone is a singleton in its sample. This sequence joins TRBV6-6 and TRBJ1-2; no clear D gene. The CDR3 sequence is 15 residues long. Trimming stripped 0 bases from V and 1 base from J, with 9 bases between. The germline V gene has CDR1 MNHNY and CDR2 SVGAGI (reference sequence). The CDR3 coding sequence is TGTGCCAGCAGTTACTCCTATGGTGATAACTATGGCTACACCTTC. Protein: CASSYSYGDNYGYTF.

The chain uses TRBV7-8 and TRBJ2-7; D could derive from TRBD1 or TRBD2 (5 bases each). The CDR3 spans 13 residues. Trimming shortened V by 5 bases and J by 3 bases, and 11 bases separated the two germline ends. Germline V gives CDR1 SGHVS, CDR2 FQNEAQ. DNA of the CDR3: TGTGCCAGCAGCCCTGGTGGGGGCTACGAGCAGTACTTC. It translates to CASSPGGGYEQYF.

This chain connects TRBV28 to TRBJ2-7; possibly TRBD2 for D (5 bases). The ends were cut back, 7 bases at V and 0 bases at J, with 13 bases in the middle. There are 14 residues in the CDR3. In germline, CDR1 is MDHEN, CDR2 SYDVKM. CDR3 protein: CASTSKGSSYEQYF. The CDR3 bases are TGTGCCAGCACCTCGAAAGGGAGCTCCTACGAGCAGTACTTC.

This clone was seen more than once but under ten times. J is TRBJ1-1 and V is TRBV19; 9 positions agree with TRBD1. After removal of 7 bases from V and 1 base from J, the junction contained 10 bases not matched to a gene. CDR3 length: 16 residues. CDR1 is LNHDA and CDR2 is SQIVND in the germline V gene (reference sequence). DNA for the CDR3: TGTGCCAGTACCGTGGGACAGGGACTCCCGAACACTGAAGCTTTCTTT. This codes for CASTVGQGLPNTEAFF.

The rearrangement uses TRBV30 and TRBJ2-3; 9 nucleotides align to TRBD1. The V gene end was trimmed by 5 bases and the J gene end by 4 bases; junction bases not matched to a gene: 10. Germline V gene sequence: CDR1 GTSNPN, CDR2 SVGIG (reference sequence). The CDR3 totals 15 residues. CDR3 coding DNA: TGTGCCTGGGGTGCGGGGACAGGGCTCGCAGATACGCAGTATTTT. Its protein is CAWGAGTGLADTQYF.

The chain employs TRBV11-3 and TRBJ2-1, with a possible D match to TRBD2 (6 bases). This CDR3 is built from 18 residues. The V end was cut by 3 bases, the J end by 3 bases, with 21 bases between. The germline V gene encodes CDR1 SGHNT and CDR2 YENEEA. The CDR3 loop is CASSLFRRPGVVYNEQFF. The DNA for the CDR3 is TGTGCCAGCAGCTTGTTTCGTCGGCCGGGAGTGGTCTACAATGAGCAGTTCTTC.

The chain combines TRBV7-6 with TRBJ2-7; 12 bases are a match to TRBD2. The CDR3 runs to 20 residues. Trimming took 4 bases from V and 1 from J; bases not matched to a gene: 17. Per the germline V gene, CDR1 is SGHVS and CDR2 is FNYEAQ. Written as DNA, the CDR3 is TGTGCCAGCAGCTCCTCGCGTTTGCTAGCGGGAGGGGGGGAATCCTACGAGCAGTACTTC. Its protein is CASSSSRLLAGGGESYEQYF.

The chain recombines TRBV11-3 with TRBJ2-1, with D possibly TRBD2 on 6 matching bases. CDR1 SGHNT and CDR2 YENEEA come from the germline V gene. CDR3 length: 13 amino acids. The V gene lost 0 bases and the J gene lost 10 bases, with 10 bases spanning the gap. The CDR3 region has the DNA TGTGCCAGCAGCTTAGATACGGGAGAGGAGCAGTTCTTC. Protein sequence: CASSLDTGEEQFF.

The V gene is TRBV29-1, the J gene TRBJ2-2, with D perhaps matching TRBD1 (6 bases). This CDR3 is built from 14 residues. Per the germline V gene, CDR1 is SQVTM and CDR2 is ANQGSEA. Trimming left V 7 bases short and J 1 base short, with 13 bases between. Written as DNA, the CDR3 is TGCAGCGCTGGGGACACAAGGAACACCGGGGAGCTGTTTTTT. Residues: CSAGDTRNTGELFF.

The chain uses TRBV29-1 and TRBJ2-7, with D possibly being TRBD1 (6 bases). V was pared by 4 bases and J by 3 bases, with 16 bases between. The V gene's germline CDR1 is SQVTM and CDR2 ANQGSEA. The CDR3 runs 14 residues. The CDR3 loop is CSVGGGRSYYEQYF. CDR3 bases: TGCAGCGTTGGTGGGGGCCGCTCATACTACGAGCAGTACTTC.

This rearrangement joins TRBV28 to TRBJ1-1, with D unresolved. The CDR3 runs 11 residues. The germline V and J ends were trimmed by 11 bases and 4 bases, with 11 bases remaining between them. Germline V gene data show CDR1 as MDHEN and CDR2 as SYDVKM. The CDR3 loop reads CAGKLGTEAFF. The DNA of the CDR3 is TGTGCCGGGAAATTGGGCACTGAAGCTTTCTTT.